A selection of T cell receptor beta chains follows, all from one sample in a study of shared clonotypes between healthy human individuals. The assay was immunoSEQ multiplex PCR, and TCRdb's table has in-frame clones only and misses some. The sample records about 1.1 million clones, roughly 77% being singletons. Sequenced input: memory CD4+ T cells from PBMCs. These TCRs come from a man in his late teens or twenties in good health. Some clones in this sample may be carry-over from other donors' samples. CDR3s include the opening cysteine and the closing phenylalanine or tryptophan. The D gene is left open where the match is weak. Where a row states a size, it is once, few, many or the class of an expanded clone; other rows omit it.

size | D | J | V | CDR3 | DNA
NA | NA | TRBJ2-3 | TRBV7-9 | CASSPIRETVTQYF | TGTGCCAGCAGCCCAATCCGGGAGACGGTTACGCAGTATTTT
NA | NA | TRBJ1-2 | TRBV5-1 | CASSPEAGPSYGYTF | TGCGCCAGCAGCCCGGAGGCGGGGCCCTCCTATGGCTACACCTTC
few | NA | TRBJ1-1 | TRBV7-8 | CASSNSAAEAFF | TGTGCCAGCAGCAATTCGGCAGCTGAAGCTTTCTTT
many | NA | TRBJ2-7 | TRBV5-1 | CASSYTGPSSYEQYF | TGCGCCAGCAGCTACACCGGGCCCTCCTCCTACGAGCAGTACTTC
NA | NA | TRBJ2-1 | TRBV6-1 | CASSLFNDQDEQFF | TGTGCCAGCAGCCTTTTTAACGATCAGGATGAGCAGTTCTTC
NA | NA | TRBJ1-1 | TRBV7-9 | CASSQGPPFAEAFF | TGTGCCAGCAGCCAGGGACCCCCATTCGCTGAAGCTTTCTTT
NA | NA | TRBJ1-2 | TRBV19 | CASTPFRGGGYTF | TGTGCCAGTACTCCCTTCCGGGGAGGGGGCTACACCTTC
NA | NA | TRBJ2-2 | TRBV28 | CASSLWAPDKTTGELFF | TGTGCCAGCAGTTTGTGGGCCCCCGACAAGACGACCGGGGAGCTGTTTTTT
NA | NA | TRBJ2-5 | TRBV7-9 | CASSSPPAETQYF | TGTGCCAGCAGCTCCCCCCCGGCGGAGACCCAGTACTTC
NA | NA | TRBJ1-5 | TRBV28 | CASRGGTGWPQHF | TGTGCCAGCAGGGGAGGTACGGGGTGGCCCCAGCATTTT
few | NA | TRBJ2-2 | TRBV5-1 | CASSLVSGNTGELFF | TGCGCCAGCAGCTTGGTGTCAGGAAACACCGGGGAGCTGTTTTTT
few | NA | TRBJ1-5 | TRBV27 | CASSSGGQPQHF | TGTGCCAGCAGTTCAGGCGGTCAGCCCCAGCATTTT
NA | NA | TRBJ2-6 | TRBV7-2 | CASSTQVSGANVLTF | TGTGCCAGCAGCACACAAGTCTCTGGGGCCAACGTCCTGACTTTC
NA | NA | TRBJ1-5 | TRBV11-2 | CASSLQVSEQPQHF | TGTGCCAGCAGCTTACAGGTATCAGAACAGCCCCAGCATTTT
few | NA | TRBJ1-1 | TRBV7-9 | CASSAKNRNTEAFF | TGTGCCAGCAGCGCAAAGAACAGGAACACTGAAGCTTTCTTT
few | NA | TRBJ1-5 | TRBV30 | CAWSVRGNQPQHF | TGTGCCTGGAGTGTACGAGGCAATCAGCCCCAGCATTTT
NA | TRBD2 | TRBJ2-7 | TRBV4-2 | CASSHGTSSYEQYF | TGTGCCAGCAGCCATGGGACTAGCTCCTACGAGCAGTACTTC
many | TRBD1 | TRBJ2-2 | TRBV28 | CASSPDRGLPTGELFF | TGTGCCAGCAGCCCGGACAGGGGGCTTCCCACCGGGGAGCTGTTTTTT
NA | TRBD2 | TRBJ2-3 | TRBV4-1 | CASSQRGTSGEDTQYF | TGCGCCAGCAGCCAACGGGGGACTAGCGGAGAGGATACGCAGTATTTT
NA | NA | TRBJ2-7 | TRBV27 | CASASTPGRGSYEQYF | TGTGCCAGCGCATCAACGCCGGGCCGGGGATCCTACGAGCAGTACTTC
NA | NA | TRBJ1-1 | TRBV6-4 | CASRSSTGLGVSEAFF | TGTGCCAGCAGGTCTAGTACAGGGTTGGGAGTAAGCGAAGCTTTCTTT
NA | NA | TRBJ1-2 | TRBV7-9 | CASSLVDRMGYGYTF | TGTGCCAGCAGCTTAGTCGACAGGATGGGCTATGGCTACACCTTC
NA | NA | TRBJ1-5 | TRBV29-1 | CSVVGSGGDQPQHF | TGCAGCGTTGTAGGCAGTGGAGGGGATCAGCCCCAGCATTTT
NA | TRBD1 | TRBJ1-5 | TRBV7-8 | CASSLFPGQGSSGSNQPQHF | TGTGCCAGCAGCTTGTTTCCGGGACAGGGGAGTTCTGGAAGCAATCAGCCCCAGCATTTT
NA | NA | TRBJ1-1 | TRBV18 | CASSYRVLTEAFF | TGTGCCAGCTCGTACAGGGTACTCACTGAAGCTTTCTTT
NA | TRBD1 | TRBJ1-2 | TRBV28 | CASIKYRDRGRLNYGYTF | TGTGCCAGCATCAAATACCGGGACAGGGGGCGCCTCAACTATGGCTACACCTTC
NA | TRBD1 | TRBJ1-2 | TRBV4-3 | CASSQGRGRLEGYTF | TGCGCCAGCAGCCAAGGTAGGGGGCGCCTTGAGGGCTACACCTTC
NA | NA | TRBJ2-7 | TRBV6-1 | CASRPGSGEQYF | TGTGCCAGCAGGCCAGGTTCGGGCGAGCAGTACTTC